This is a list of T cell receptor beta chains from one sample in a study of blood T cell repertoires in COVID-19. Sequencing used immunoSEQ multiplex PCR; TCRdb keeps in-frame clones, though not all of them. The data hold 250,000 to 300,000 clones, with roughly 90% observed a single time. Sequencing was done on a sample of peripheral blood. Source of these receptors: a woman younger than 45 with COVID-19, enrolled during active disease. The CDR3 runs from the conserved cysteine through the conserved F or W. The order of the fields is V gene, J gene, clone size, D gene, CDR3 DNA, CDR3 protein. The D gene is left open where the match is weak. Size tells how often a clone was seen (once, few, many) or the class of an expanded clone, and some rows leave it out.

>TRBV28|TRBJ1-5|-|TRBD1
TGTGCCAGCAGTATCCATTGGGACAGTCGGAGGGAGCCCCAGCATTTT
CASSIHWDSRREPQHF
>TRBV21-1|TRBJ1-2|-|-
TGTGCCAGCAGCTTCCGGGACAGCGGACCCTATGGCTACACCTTC
CASSFRDSGPYGYTF
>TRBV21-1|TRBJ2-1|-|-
TGTGCCAGCAGCCTGCGGGGTCTAGCGGACTGGAATGAGCAGTTCTTC
CASSLRGLADWNEQFF
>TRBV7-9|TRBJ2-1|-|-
TGTGCCAGCAGCTTAGTAGTGGGAGTCCTGTACAATGAGCAGTTCTTC
CASSLVVGVLYNEQFF
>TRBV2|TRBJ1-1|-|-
TGTGCCAGCAGTGAACAGGGTACTCTGAACACTGAAGCTTTCTTT
CASSEQGTLNTEAFF
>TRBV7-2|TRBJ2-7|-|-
TGTGCCAGCAGCTCCCTGAGCTCCTACGAGCAGTACTTC
CASSSLSSYEQYF
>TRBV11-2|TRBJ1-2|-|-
TGTGCCAGCAGCATACAAAGCTATGGCTACACCTTC
CASSIQSYGYTF
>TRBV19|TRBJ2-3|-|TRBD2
TGTGCCAGTAGTCCGCTAGCGGGAGGCACAGATACGCAGTATTTT
CASSPLAGGTDTQYF
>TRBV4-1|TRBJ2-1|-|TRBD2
TGCGCCAGCAGCCAAGCGGGACTAGGCAATGAGCAGTTCTTC
CASSQAGLGNEQFF
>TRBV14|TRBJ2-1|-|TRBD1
TGTGCCAGCAGCCTCACAGGGGCTTCCTACAATGAGCAGTTCTTC
CASSLTGASYNEQFF
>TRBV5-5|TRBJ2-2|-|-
TGTGCCAGCAGCTTGGCCGGGGGCGGGGAGCTGTTTTTT
CASSLAGGGELFF
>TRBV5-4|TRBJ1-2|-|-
TGTGCCAGCAGCATACCACTCCAGGGAGGGGACTATGGCTACACCTTC
CASSIPLQGGDYGYTF
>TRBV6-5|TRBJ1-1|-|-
TGTGCCAGCACTCCCCCGAACACTGAAGCTTTCTTT
CASTPPNTEAFF
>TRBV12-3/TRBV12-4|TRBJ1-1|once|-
TGTGCCAGCAGTTTACGCGCTCATACTGAAGCTTTCTTT
CASSLRAHTEAFF
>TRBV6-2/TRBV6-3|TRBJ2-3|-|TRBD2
TGTGCCAGCAGTTGGGAGCCGGGACTAGCGTACCGAGGGGATACGCAGTATTTT
CASSWEPGLAYRGDTQYF
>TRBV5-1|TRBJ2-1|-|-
TGCGCCAGCAGCTTGGCCGGGACTTACAATGAGCAGTTCTTC
CASSLAGTYNEQFF
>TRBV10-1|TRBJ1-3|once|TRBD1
TGCGCCAGCAGTCAACGGGACAGTGGTCTCTCTGGAAACACCATATATTTT
CASSQRDSGLSGNTIYF
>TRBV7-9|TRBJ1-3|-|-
TGTGCCAGCAGCCGGGCAGAGGGTGGAAACACCATATATTTT
CASSRAEGGNTIYF
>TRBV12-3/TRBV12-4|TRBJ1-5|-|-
TGTGCCAGTGATGCGGGGGCTGGTCAGCCCCAGCATTTT
CASDAGAGQPQHF
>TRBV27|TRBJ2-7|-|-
TGTGCCAGCAGTTCAGAACAGGGCGACGACGAGCAGTACTTC
CASSSEQGDDEQYF
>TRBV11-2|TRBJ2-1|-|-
TGTGCCAGCAGCTTAGTAGGTGGGGGCGGCAATGAGCAGTTCTTC
CASSLVGGGGNEQFF
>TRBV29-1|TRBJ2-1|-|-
TGCAGCGTTGTAGTGGTGGAGCAGTTCTTC
CSVVVVEQFF
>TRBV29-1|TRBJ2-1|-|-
TGCAGCGTAACTGAGAGCTCCTACAATGAGCAGTTCTTC
CSVTESSYNEQFF
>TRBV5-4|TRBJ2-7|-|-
TGTGCCAGCAGCTCCCCCAAAGCAGGGAGGATCTACGAGCAGTACTTC
CASSSPKAGRIYEQYF
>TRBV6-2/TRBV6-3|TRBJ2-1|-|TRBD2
TGTGCCAGCAGTGCTTCCCCCTTTAGCGGGAGTGACAATGAGCAGTTCTTC
CASSASPFSGSDNEQFF
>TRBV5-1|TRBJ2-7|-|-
TGCGCCAGCAGCTTGGCAGGGCCCAACGAGCAGTACTTC
CASSLAGPNEQYF
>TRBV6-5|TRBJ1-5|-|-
TGTGCCAGCAGTTCAGGATCTAATCAGCCCCAGCATTTT
CASSSGSNQPQHF
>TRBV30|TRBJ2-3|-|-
TGTGCCTGGAGTGTTTTAAAGGGGCTACCCACAGATACGCAGTATTTT
CAWSVLKGLPTDTQYF
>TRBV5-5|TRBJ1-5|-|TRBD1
TGTGCCAGCAGCATAGCCGGGACAGGGATCAATCAGCCCCAGCATTTT
CASSIAGTGINQPQHF
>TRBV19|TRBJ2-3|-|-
TGTCTCCAGCTCCAGACTAGTGCGCACACAGATACGCAGTATTTT
CLQLQTSAHTDTQYF
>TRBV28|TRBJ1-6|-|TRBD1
TGTGCCAGCAGTAACAGACAGGGGTATAATTCACCCCTCCACTTT
CASSNRQGYNSPLHF
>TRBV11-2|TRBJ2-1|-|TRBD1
TGTGCCAGCAGCTTAGATCGGGACAGGGGTTACAATGAGCAGTTCTTC
CASSLDRDRGYNEQFF
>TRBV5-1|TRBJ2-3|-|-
TGCGCCAGCAGCTTAGAACGGGACTCCGAGGCGCAGTATTTT
CASSLERDSEAQYF
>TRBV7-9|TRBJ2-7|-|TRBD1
TGTGCCAGCAGCTTTTCCGGGACAGGGGCCTACGAGCAGTACTTC
CASSFSGTGAYEQYF
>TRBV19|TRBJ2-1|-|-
TGTGCCAGTAGTATGCCAGCGTCGGGGAATGAGCAGTTCTTC
CASSMPASGNEQFF
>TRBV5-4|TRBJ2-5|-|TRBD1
TGTGCCAGCAGCGCCGGGACAGCTCAAGAGACCCAGTACTTC
CASSAGTAQETQYF
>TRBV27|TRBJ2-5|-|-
TGTGCCAGCAGTTTAGAGATTCTTGGTCTCGAGACCCAGTACTTC
CASSLEILGLETQYF
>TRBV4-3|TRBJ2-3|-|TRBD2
TGCGCCAGCAGCCAAGGATCGGGGGGGCGGCGAGATACGCAGTATTTT
CASSQGSGGRRDTQYF